This entry lists 2 T cell receptor beta chains sequenced from one sample in a study of blood T cell repertoires in COVID-19. Clones were read by immunoSEQ multiplex PCR, and TCRdb kept only the in-frame ones, dropping some. The sample contains just over 650,000 clones, around 90% of which appear only once. Sequenced sample: peripheral blood. Source of these receptors: a woman between 18 and 29 years old with acute or convalescent COVID-19.

J is TRBJ1-4 and V is TRBV19; TRBD1 matches at 7 bases. V was pared by 7 bases and J by 8 bases, with 7 bases of the junction left unmatched. CDR3 size: 13 residues. Per the germline V gene, CDR1 is LNHDA and CDR2 is SQIVND (reference sequence). The CDR3 coding sequence is TGTGCCAGTAATCGACAGGGTGTGGAAAAACTGTTTTTT. This encodes CASNRQGVEKLFF. Drawing the rest from reference TRBV19 and TRBJ1-4, the complete variable domain is DGGITQSPKYLFRKEGQNVTLSCEQNLNHDAMYWYRQDPGQGLRLIYYSQIVNDFQKGDIAEGYSVSREKKESFPLTVTSAQKNPTAFYLCASNRQGVEKLFFGSGTQLSVL.

This clone came up once. The rearrangement links TRBV7-8 to TRBJ1-5, with TRBD1 matching 9 bases. From germline, CDR1 is SGHVS and CDR2 FQNEAQ. With V trimmed by 4 bases and J by 5 bases, 18 bases remained unmatched. The CDR3 is 19 residues long. CDR3 loop: CASSSSPGQGWFRDQPQHF. DNA of the CDR3: TGTGCCAGCAGCTCCTCACCGGGACAGGGATGGTTTAGAGATCAGCCCCAGCATTTT.